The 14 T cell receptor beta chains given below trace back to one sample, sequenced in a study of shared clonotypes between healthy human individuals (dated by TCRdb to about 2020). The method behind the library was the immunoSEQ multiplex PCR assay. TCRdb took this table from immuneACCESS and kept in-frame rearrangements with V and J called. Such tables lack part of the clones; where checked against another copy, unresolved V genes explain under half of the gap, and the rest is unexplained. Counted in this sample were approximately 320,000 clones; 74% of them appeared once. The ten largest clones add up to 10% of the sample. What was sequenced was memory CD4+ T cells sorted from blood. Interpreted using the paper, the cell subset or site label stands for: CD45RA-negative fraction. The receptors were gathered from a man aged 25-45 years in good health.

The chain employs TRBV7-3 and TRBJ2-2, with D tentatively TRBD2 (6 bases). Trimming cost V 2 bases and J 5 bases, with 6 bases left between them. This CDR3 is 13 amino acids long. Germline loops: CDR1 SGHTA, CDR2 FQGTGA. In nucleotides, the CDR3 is TGTGCCAGCAGCTTACGGGAGACCGGGGAGCTGTTTTTT. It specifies CASSLRETGELFF.

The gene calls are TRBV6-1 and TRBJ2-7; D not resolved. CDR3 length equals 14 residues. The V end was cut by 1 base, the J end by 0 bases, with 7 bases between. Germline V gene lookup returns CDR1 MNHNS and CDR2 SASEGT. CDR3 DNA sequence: TGTGCCAGCAGTGAAGGAGACGGCTCCTACGAGCAGTACTTC. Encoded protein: CASSEGDGSYEQYF.

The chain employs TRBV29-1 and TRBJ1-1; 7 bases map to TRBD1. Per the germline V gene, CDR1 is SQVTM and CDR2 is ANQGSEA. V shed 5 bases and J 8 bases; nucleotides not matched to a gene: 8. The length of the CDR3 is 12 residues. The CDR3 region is CSVRAQGGEAFF. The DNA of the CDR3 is TGCAGCGTTAGGGCTCAGGGGGGGGAAGCTTTCTTT.

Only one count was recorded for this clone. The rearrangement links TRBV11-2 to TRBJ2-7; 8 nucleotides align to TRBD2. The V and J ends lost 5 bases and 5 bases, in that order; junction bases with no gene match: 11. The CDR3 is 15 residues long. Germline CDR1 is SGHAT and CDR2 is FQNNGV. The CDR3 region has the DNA TGTGCCAGCAGCCGGTTTACGGGAGGGCCGGACGAGCAGTACTTC. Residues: CASSRFTGGPDEQYF.

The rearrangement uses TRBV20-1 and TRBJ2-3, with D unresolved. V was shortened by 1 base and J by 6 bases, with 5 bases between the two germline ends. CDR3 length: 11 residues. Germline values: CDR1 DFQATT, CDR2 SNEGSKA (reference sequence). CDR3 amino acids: CSARVGDTQYF. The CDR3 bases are TGCAGTGCTAGAGTAGGGGATACGCAGTATTTT.

In DNA, the CDR3 is TGTGCCACCAGCAGATTCCTACTAGATTCTCGGACAGATACGCAGTATTTT. It is translated as CATSRFLLDSRTDTQYF. V usage is TRBV15 and J usage is TRBJ2-3; D possibly corresponds to TRBD2 (5 bases). CDR1 LNHNV and CDR2 YYDKDF come from the germline V gene (reference sequence). Deletions cut 2 bases from V and 3 bases from J, with 18 bases between. This CDR3 has 17 residues.

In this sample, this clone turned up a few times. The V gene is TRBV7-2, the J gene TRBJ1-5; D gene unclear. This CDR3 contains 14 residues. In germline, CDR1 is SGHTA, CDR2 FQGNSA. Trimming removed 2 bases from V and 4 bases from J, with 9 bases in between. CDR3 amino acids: CASSLPGSNQPQHF. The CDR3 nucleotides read TGTGCCAGCAGCTTACCCGGCTCAAATCAGCCCCAGCATTTT.

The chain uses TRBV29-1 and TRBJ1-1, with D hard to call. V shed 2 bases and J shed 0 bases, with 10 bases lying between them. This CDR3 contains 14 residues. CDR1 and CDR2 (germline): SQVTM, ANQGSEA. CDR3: CSVEWRGMNTEAFF. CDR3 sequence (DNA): TGCAGCGTTGAATGGCGGGGAATGAACACTGAAGCTTTCTTT.

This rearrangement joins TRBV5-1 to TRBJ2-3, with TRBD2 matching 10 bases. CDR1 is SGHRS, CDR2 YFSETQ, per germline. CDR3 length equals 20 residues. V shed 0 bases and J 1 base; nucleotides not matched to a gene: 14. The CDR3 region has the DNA TGCGCCAGCAGCTTGGATCCTAGGGGACACGGGACTAGCGGCACAGATACGCAGTATTTT. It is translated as CASSLDPRGHGTSGTDTQYF.

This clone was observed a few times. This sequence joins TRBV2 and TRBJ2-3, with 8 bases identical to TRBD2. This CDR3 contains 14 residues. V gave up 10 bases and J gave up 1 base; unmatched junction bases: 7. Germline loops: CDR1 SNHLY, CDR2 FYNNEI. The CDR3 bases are TGTGCCACAAGGACGGGAGGGGGCACAGATACGCAGTATTTT. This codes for CATRTGGGTDTQYF.

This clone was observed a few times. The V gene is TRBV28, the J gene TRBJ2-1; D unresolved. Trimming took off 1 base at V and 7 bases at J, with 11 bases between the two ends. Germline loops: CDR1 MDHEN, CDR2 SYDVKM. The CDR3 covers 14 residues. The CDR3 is CASSLSIGGNEQFF. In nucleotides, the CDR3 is TGTGCCAGCAGTTTATCAATCGGTGGGAATGAGCAGTTCTTC.

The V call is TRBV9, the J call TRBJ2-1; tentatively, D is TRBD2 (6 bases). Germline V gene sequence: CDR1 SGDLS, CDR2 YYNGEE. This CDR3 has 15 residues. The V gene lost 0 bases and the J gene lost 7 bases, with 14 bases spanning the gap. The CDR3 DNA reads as TGTGCCAGCAGCGTAGCTGGCGGGAATTGGAATGAGCAGTTCTTC. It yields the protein CASSVAGGNWNEQFF.

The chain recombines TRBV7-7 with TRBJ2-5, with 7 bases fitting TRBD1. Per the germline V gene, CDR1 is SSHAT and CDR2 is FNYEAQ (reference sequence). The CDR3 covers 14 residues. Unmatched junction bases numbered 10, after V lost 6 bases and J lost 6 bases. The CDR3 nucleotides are TGTGCCAGCAGTCCTGACACAGGGGTTAAGACCCAGTACTTC. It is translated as CASSPDTGVKTQYF. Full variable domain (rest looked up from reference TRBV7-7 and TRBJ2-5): GAGVSQSPRYKVTKRGQDVTLRCDPISSHATLYWYQQALGQGPEFLTYFNYEAQPDKSGLPSDRFSAERPEGSISTLTIQRTEQRDSAMYRCASSPDTGVKTQYFGPGTRLLVL.

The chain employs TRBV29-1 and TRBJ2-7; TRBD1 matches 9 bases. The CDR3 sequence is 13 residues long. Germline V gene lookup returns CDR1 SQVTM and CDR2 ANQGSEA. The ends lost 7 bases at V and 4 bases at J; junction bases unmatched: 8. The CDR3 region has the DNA TGCAGCGGCTGGGGACAGGGTAGTTACGAGCAGTACTTC. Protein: CSGWGQGSYEQYF.